Included here is one T cell receptor (beta chain) sequence, with context. This entry comes from a study of blood T cell repertoires in COVID-19. Study as a whole: Donors in the United States, Italy and Spain gave samples during acute or convalescent COVID-19. The cDNA or gDNA used as material had been derived from T cells, B-cell-depleted T cells, or PBMCs.

In the authors' workflow: Reference gene primer amplification yielded estimated nucleated cell counts. Clones were read by immunoSEQ multiplex PCR, and TCRdb kept only the in-frame ones, dropping some. The DNA was the basis for D and trimming; V, J and clone size are from that table. The table includes about 310,000 clones, about 88% detected once. Germline CDR1 reads SGHAT; CDR2 reads FQNNGV. V shed 0 bases and J shed 3 bases, with 14 bases lying between them. The CDR3 contains 17 residues. The receptor's source is a man in his sixties or seventies with acute or convalescent COVID-19. Sequencing was performed on peripheral blood. The chain links TRBV11-2 to TRBJ2-2; tentative D call: TRBD1 (6 bases). CDR3 nucleotide sequence: TGTGCCAGCAGCTTAGATCTTTGGACAGCCGACACCGGGGAGCTGTTTTTT. Amino acids: CASSLDLWTADTGELFF.